The 27 T cell receptor beta chains in this list originate from one sample, sequenced in a study of human T cells and chemical hapten exposure (dated by TCRdb to the early 2020s). Receptor libraries were prepared by RACE. Sequencing was carried out with a NextSeq 500. The public reads were quality trimmed at Q25 with fastp and then assembled into clones with MiXCR by TCRdb, keeping productive beta chains. Duplicate CDR3 protein sequences are folded into a single record with the most common DNA and genes. The sample records around 330,000 distinct CDR3 sequences, 5% to 6.5% of which are singletons. The ten largest clones take up around 8.8% of the sample. The time point label for this specimen denotes: pre-sensitization, week 0. Taken with the paper, the label for treatment or condition translates to: therapeutic diphenylcyclopropenone sensitization with weekly scalp DPC. The source material was whole blood, sampled in connection with sensitization to the hapten diphenylcyclopropenone (DPC). The receptors shown here come from a woman aged 18-29 years with alopecia areata. Some clones in this sample may be carry-over from other donors' samples.

In this sample, this clonotype turned up many times. V gene TRBV18 combines with J gene TRBJ1-2, with 7 bases that match TRBD1. V was clipped by 1 base and J by 5 bases; unmatched bases: 4. Per germline, CDR1 KGHSH and CDR2 LQKENI. The CDR3 sequence is 14 residues long. The CDR3 protein is CASSPQGARYGYTF. The CDR3 coding sequence is TGTGCCAGCTCACCACAGGGGGCACGGTATGGCTACACCTTC.

This clonotype was detected many times. The gene calls are TRBV6-2 or TRBV6-3 and TRBJ2-6; 9 bases align to TRBD1. With V trimmed by 7 bases and J by 9 bases, 13 bases remained unmatched. The germline V gene encodes CDR1 MNHEY and CDR2 SVGEGT. The CDR3 contains 16 residues. This CDR3 is CASTERGQGRGNVLTF. The DNA of the CDR3 is TGTGCCAGCACCGAGAGGGGACAGGGAAGAGGCAACGTCCTGACTTTC.

The sample holds many counts of this clonotype. V and J are TRBV12-3 or TRBV12-4 and TRBJ2-3, with D possibly matching TRBD1 (6 bases). V was pared by 7 bases and J by 0 bases, with 17 bases between. The CDR3 is 16 amino acids. The CDR3 region is CASTPGWGPSTDTQYF. In DNA, the CDR3 is TGTGCCAGCACTCCTGGCTGGGGGCCCAGCACAGATACGCAGTATTTT.

This clonotype was observed a handful of times. The chain combines TRBV24-1 with TRBJ2-2; maybe TRBD2 (6 bases). The CDR3 is 14 amino acids. Germline loops: CDR1 KGHDR, CDR2 SFDVKD. V was clipped by 4 bases and J by 7 bases, with 12 bases between them. The CDR3 sequence: CATSDDLGGGELFF. In nucleotides, the CDR3 is TGTGCCACCAGTGACGATTTGGGGGGCGGGGAGCTGTTTTTT.

This clonotype was counted many times. The CDR3: CASSEALAVTQYF. In DNA, the CDR3 is TGTGCCAGCAGTGAAGCGTTGGCCGTTACGCAGTATTTT. The chain uses TRBV2 and TRBJ2-3; D gene uncertain. Germline lookup yields CDR1 SNHLY and CDR2 FYNNEI. The CDR3 extends over 13 amino acids. V lost 0 bases, J lost 8 bases, and 9 bases lay in between.

This sequence joins TRBV5-6 and TRBJ2-6; 8 nucleotides align to TRBD1. CDR1 is SGHDT and CDR2 is YYEEEE in the germline V gene. The CDR3 has 18 residues. V gave up 3 bases and J gave up 0 bases; unmatched junction bases: 8. The CDR3 DNA sequence: TGTGCCAGCAGCTCCGACAGGGGCCCCCACTCTGGGGCCAACGTCCTGACTTTC. Residues: CASSSDRGPHSGANVLTF.

This chain uses TRBV6-5 with TRBJ1-5; D gene unclear. Trimming removed 0 bases from V and 6 bases from J, with 9 bases in between. Per germline, CDR1 MNHEY and CDR2 SVGAGI. The CDR3 length is 14 residues. CDR3 sequence reads: CASSYSLSSQPQHF. CDR3 sequence (DNA): TGTGCCAGCAGTTACTCTTTGTCTTCTCAGCCCCAGCATTTT.

CDR3 region: CASSYSIGAPGAYNSPLHF. In nucleotides, the CDR3 is TGTGCCAGCAGTTACTCGATAGGGGCCCCGGGGGCCTATAATTCACCCCTCCACTTT. The rearrangement uses TRBV6-5 and TRBJ1-6, with D tentatively TRBD1 (5 bases). V dropped 0 bases and J dropped 2 bases, with 17 bases sitting between them. Germline V lookup: CDR1 MNHEY, CDR2 SVGAGI. CDR3 length: 19 amino acids.

This clonotype was seen repeatedly, ten times or more. The chain combines TRBV9 with TRBJ2-1; a possible D gene is TRBD2 (5 bases). The CDR3 totals 13 residues. Per the germline V gene, CDR1 is SGDLS and CDR2 is YYNGEE. V was trimmed by 2 bases and J by 9 bases, leaving 12 bases between them. The CDR3 coding sequence is TGTGCCAGCAGCGTTACTAGTCTAAGTGAGCAGTTCTTC. Its protein is CASSVTSLSEQFF.

This clonotype has at least ten counts. V usage is TRBV20-1 and J usage is TRBJ1-5; D is ambiguous. V was cut by 0 bases and J by 0 bases, with 6 bases left in between. The CDR3 is made up of 14 amino acids. CDR1 is DFQATT, CDR2 SNEGSKA, per germline (reference sequence). The CDR3 protein is CSARDGDSNQPQHF. The CDR3 DNA reads TGCAGTGCTAGAGATGGTGATAGCAATCAGCCCCAGCATTTT.

This clonotype has at least ten counts. The chain employs TRBV5-1 and TRBJ2-2; the D gene is possibly TRBD1 (6 bases). V lost 5 bases to trimming and J lost 5 bases, with 13 bases between them. The CDR3 has 14 residues. Germline values: CDR1 SGHRS, CDR2 YFSETQ. The CDR3 DNA is TGCGCCAGCAGACGGGACACAAAGACCGGGGAGCTGTTTTTT. Protein: CASRRDTKTGELFF. Full variable domain (rest looked up from reference TRBV5-1 and TRBJ2-2): KAGVTQTPRYLIKTRGQQVTLSCSPISGHRSVSWYQQTPGQGLQFLFEYFSETQRNKGNFPGRFSGRQFSNSRSEMNVSTLELGDSALYLCASRRDTKTGELFFGEGSRLTVL.

This clonotype has more than one count but fewer than ten. V gene TRBV7-2 combines with J gene TRBJ1-6; D remains ambiguous. CDR3 length: 14 amino acids. Germline V gives CDR1 SGHTA, CDR2 FQGNSA. The V end lost 5 bases, the J end lost 5 bases, and 10 bases lay between the germline ends. CDR3 DNA sequence: TGTGCCAGCAGCAGAGGGAGCAATAATTCACCCCTCCACTTT. Amino acid sequence: CASSRGSNNSPLHF.

J is TRBJ1-1 and V is TRBV5-1, with a weak D call TRBD1 (6 bases). The CDR3 sequence is 14 residues long. CDR1 is SGHRS, CDR2 YFSETQ, per germline. V lost 0 bases and J 11 bases, leaving 17 bases between the germline ends. CDR3 protein: CASSLEGRGVRAFF. CDR3 DNA sequence: TGCGCCAGCAGCTTGGAGGGCAGGGGTGTAAGGGCTTTCTTT.

The chain is built from TRBV12-3 or TRBV12-4 and TRBJ2-4; weak D call: TRBD1 (6 bases). The length of the CDR3 is 15 residues. V lost 5 bases, J lost 7 bases, and 18 bases lay in between. The DNA of the CDR3 is TGTGCCAGCAGTCCTACAGGGTCGGGTTTGAACATTCAGTACTTC. It specifies CASSPTGSGLNIQYF.

This clonotype was seen repeatedly, ten times or more. The V gene is TRBV7-2, the J gene TRBJ1-2; weak D call: TRBD1 (5 bases). Trimming removed 10 bases at V and 0 bases at J, with 21 bases between. Germline V CDR1 and CDR2: SGHTA, FQGNSA. The CDR3 has 16 amino acids. CDR3 DNA sequence: TGTGCCAACATACGGTTGCAGGGCGCACCTAACTATGGCTACACCTTC. Translated: CANIRLQGAPNYGYTF.

This clonotype has just a few counts. The chain links TRBV19 to TRBJ2-2; maybe TRBD1 (6 bases). This CDR3 has 15 amino acids. Trimming removed 4 bases from V and 6 bases from J, with 15 bases in between. Germline-derived CDR1 and CDR2 are LNHDA and SQIVND (reference sequence). CDR3: CASSNTGNLAGELFF. CDR3 bases: TGTGCCAGTAGTAATACAGGGAATCTGGCCGGGGAGCTGTTTTTT.

This clonotype occurred a few times. The V call is TRBV12-3 or TRBV12-4, the J call TRBJ1-1; D not resolved. The length of the CDR3 is 13 residues. V shed 1 base and J shed 4 bases, with 7 bases lying between them. The CDR3 region is CASSLVGVTEAFF. CDR3 nucleotide sequence: TGTGCCAGCAGTTTAGTTGGGGTCACTGAAGCTTTCTTT.

This clonotype was seen at least ten times. CDR3: CASSYSTGGNQPQHF. CDR3 coding DNA: TGTGCCAGCAGTTACTCGACGGGGGGCAATCAGCCCCAGCATTTT. The J gene is TRBJ1-5, the V gene TRBV6-2 or TRBV6-3; D is possibly TRBD1 (5 bases). Trimming took 0 bases from V and 2 from J, leaving 8 bases between them. Germline V gives CDR1 MNHEY, CDR2 SVGEGT. The CDR3 has 15 residues.

At least ten counts were recorded for this clonotype. The V call is TRBV20-1, the J call TRBJ1-5; D is undetermined. The CDR3 length is 13 residues. Trimming shortened V by 2 bases and J by 3 bases, and 8 bases separated the two germline ends. Germline V gene sequence: CDR1 DFQATT, CDR2 SNEGSKA (reference sequence). The DNA of the CDR3 is TGCAGTGCTAGAAGCGACTTCAATCAGCCCCAGCATTTT. Residues: CSARSDFNQPQHF.

V gene TRBV4-3 combines with J gene TRBJ1-1; 7 positions agree with TRBD1. The CDR3 length is 14 residues. After removal of 4 bases from V and 5 bases from J, the junction contained 7 bases not matched to a gene. The germline V gene has CDR1 LGHNA and CDR2 YSLEER. CDR3 coding DNA: TGCGCCAGCAGCCTCAAGACAGGGTCTACTGAAGCTTTCTTT. It is translated as CASSLKTGSTEAFF.

The genes are TRBV5-1 and TRBJ1-2; TRBD1 matches at 8 bases. The V gene end was trimmed by 0 bases and the J gene end by 6 bases; junction bases not matched to a gene: 10. CDR3 length: 16 residues. The germline V gene has CDR1 SGHRS and CDR2 YFSETQ. The CDR3 reads CASSLARAGGANGYTF. In DNA form, the CDR3 reads TGCGCCAGCAGCTTGGCCAGGGCAGGGGGCGCGAATGGCTACACCTTC.

This clonotype has more than one count but fewer than ten. This rearrangement joins TRBV20-1 to TRBJ2-1; 11 bases are shared with TRBD2. The CDR3 has 15 residues. The trim removed 6 bases at V and 6 bases at J, leaving 10 bases unmatched. Looked up from germline, CDR1 is DFQATT and CDR2 is SNEGSKA (reference sequence). CDR3 in DNA: TGCAGTGCACAAGCTACTAGCGGGGGTATCAATGAGCAGTTCTTC. This translates into CSAQATSGGINEQFF.

The chain recombines TRBV7-9 with TRBJ2-7, with D unresolved. Germline V CDR1 and CDR2: SEHNR, FQNEAQ (reference sequence). V was trimmed by 5 bases and J by 0 bases, leaving 8 bases between them. The CDR3 covers 13 residues. CDR3: CASSPEASYEQYF. The CDR3 coding sequence is TGTGCCAGCAGCCCCGAGGCCTCCTACGAGCAGTACTTC.

The chain links TRBV7-2 to TRBJ2-1; 10 positions match TRBD1. The CDR3 totals 17 residues. Germline values: CDR1 SGHTA, CDR2 FQGNSA. After removal of 4 bases from V and 4 bases from J, the junction contained 10 bases not matched to a gene. CDR3 nucleotide sequence: TGTGCCAGCAGCTCACCCCAGGGACAGGGGAAGTACAATGAGCAGTTCTTC. Translated, it gives CASSSPQGQGKYNEQFF. Using reference TRBV7-2 and TRBJ2-1 for the parts outside the CDR3, the full variable domain is GAGVSQSPSNKVTEKGKDVELRCDPISGHTALYWYRQSLGQGLEFLIYFQGNSAPDKSGLPSDRFSAERTGGSVSTLTIQRTQQEDSAVYLCASSSPQGQGKYNEQFFGPGTRLTVL.

This clonotype was recorded at least ten times. The J gene is TRBJ2-2, the V gene TRBV2; weak D call: TRBD1 (6 bases). Germline CDR1 is SNHLY and CDR2 is FYNNEI. This CDR3 contains 16 residues. The ends were cut back, 0 bases at V and 0 bases at J, with 8 bases in the middle. CDR3 DNA: TGTGCCAGCAGTGAAGCGGGGGCCACGAACACCGGGGAGCTGTTTTTT. Translated, it gives CASSEAGATNTGELFF.

This clonotype has a handful of counts. This chain joins TRBV7-9 and TRBJ1-4; 9 positions agree with TRBD1. The germline CDR1 and CDR2 sequences are SEHNR and FQNEAQ (reference sequence). After removal of 6 bases from V and 5 bases from J, the junction contained 4 bases not matched to a gene. The CDR3 extends over 14 amino acids. The CDR3 region is CASRTGGGNEKLFF. The CDR3 coding sequence is TGTGCCAGCAGGACAGGGGGTGGAAATGAAAAACTGTTTTTT.

There are a few counts of this clonotype. The chain is built from TRBV12-3 or TRBV12-4 and TRBJ2-1, with 7 bases matching TRBD1. V gave up 6 bases and J gave up 0 bases; unmatched junction bases: 8. The CDR3 has 16 amino acids. CDR3 DNA: TGTGCCAGCAGGCCCGGACAGGTCTTCTCCTACAATGAGCAGTTCTTC. Translated: CASRPGQVFSYNEQFF.